Below, 13 T cell receptor beta chains from the same sample are listed, as sequenced in a study of cytomegalovirus exposure and HLA in healthy donors. Researchers ran the PCR with 60 Vbeta and 13 Jbeta primers. Here immunoSEQ multiplex PCR was the method, and the copy in TCRdb shows in-frame clones only, minus some. The table records some 180,000 clones, around 75% of them present only once. The sequenced sample consisted of PBMCs. All receptors derive from a woman in her twenties or thirties in good health and CMV-seronegative.

The chain uses TRBV28 and TRBJ2-3; D perhaps matches TRBD1 (5 bases). Germline values: CDR1 MDHEN, CDR2 SYDVKM. This CDR3 contains 14 residues. V lost 6 bases and J lost 3, with 13 bases in between. This CDR3 reads CASRPRGKTDTQYF. In DNA form, the CDR3 reads TGTGCCAGCAGGCCTAGGGGAAAAACAGATACGCAGTATTTT.

The chain recombines TRBV28 with TRBJ1-2; tentatively, D is TRBD1 (5 bases). The CDR3 covers 14 residues. Germline V lookup: CDR1 MDHEN, CDR2 SYDVKM. Trimming pared 5 bases from V and 7 bases from J, leaving 17 bases between. The CDR3 sequence: CASSRLEGALGYTF. The CDR3 nucleotides read TGTGCCAGCAGTCGCCTCGAAGGGGCCCTTGGCTACACCTTC.

The chain employs TRBV9 and TRBJ1-2; unclear D gene. The CDR3 length is 13 residues. The V gene lost 0 bases and the J gene lost 1 base, with 4 bases spanning the gap. CDR1 and CDR2 (germline): SGDLS, YYNGEE. CDR3 bases: TGTGCCAGCAGCGTAGGACTTAACTATGGCTACACCTTC. Its protein is CASSVGLNYGYTF.

To note about this clone: Other DNA variants within this sample encode the same CDR3. This rearrangement joins TRBV7-9 to TRBJ2-7; D ambiguous. Trimming left V 3 bases short and J 0 bases short, with 3 bases between. This CDR3 region has 12 residues. Germline CDR1 reads SEHNR; CDR2 reads FQNEAQ (reference sequence). CDR3 loop: CASSFSSYEQYF. The CDR3 bases are TGTGCCAGCAGCTTCAGCTCCTACGAGCAGTACTTC.

The chain uses TRBV18 and TRBJ1-5; D is possibly TRBD1 (5 bases). Trimming cost V 3 bases and J 0 bases, with 9 bases left between them. The CDR3 runs to 15 residues. Germline V gene lookup returns CDR1 KGHSH and CDR2 LQKENI. The CDR3 region has the DNA TGTGCCAGCTCACCTTCGGGGGTTAGCAATCAGCCCCAGCATTTT. Protein product: CASSPSGVSNQPQHF.

This clone turned up a few times. The V call is TRBV6-1, the J call TRBJ2-1, with D perhaps matching TRBD2 (6 bases). CDR1 is MNHNS and CDR2 is SASEGT in the germline V gene. The CDR3 contains 16 residues. Deletions cut 2 bases from V and 4 bases from J, with 15 bases between. The CDR3 DNA reads TGTGCCAGCAGTGAATACGTTACGGGAGCTTACAATGAGCAGTTCTTC. Its protein product is CASSEYVTGAYNEQFF.

Written as DNA, the CDR3 is TGTGCCAGCAGCTTAGACAGGGGAAGTCGCTATGGCTACACCTTC. Protein sequence: CASSLDRGSRYGYTF. The chain combines TRBV7-8 with TRBJ1-2; 7 bases match TRBD1. Looked up from germline, CDR1 is SGHVS and CDR2 is FQNEAQ. Unmatched junction bases numbered 6, after V lost 1 base and J lost 4 bases. The CDR3 totals 15 residues.

This chain joins TRBV5-1 and TRBJ2-5; D gene uncertain. Germline V gives CDR1 SGHRS, CDR2 YFSETQ. V dropped 1 base and J dropped 3 bases, with 7 bases sitting between them. The CDR3 runs 13 residues. In DNA, the CDR3 is TGCGCCAGCAGCTTGTCGCAGAAAGAGACCCAGTACTTC. Translated: CASSLSQKETQYF. The full variable domain, rest sourced from reference TRBV5-1 and TRBJ2-5, is KAGVTQTPRYLIKTRGQQVTLSCSPISGHRSVSWYQQTPGQGLQFLFEYFSETQRNKGNFPGRFSGRQFSNSRSEMNVSTLELGDSALYLCASSLSQKETQYFGPGTRLLVL.

This rearrangement joins TRBV2 to TRBJ2-3; TRBD2 matches 10 bases. The CDR3 runs 14 residues. J gave up 3 bases and V 5 bases, and 2 bases lay outside the gene matches. Looked up from germline, CDR1 is SNHLY and CDR2 is FYNNEI. The CDR3 DNA follows: TGTGCCAGCAGTAAGGGACTAGCGACAGATACGCAGTATTTT. Encoded protein: CASSKGLATDTQYF.

This clone was seen just once. The chain links TRBV27 to TRBJ1-5; TRBD1 matches at 7 bases. The germline gives CDR1 MNHEY, CDR2 SMNVEV (reference sequence). The CDR3 is 16 residues long. J lost 4 bases, V lost 5 bases, and 11 bases had no gene match. The CDR3 DNA reads TGTGCCAGCAGTCCCCAACGACAGGGTGGTAATCAGCCCCAGCATTTT. Translated, it gives CASSPQRQGGNQPQHF.

About this clone: The same CDR3 is also encoded by other DNA sequences in this sample. The V call is TRBV11-2, the J call TRBJ1-5; the D gene is possibly TRBD1 (5 bases). With 5 bases removed from V and 4 bases from J, the gap between germline ends came to 9 bases. The length of the CDR3 is 13 residues. The germline V gene has CDR1 SGHAT and CDR2 FQNNGV. In DNA, the CDR3 is TGTGCCAGCAGCCGTCAGGGTAATCAGCCCCAGCATTTT. The encoded protein is CASSRQGNQPQHF.

This chain links TRBV4-1 with TRBJ2-4; D is undetermined. CDR3 length: 15 amino acids. Trimming removed 0 bases at V and 0 bases at J, with 6 bases between. Germline V gene lookup returns CDR1 MGHRA and CDR2 YSYEKL. CDR3 sequence: CASSQESLAKNIQYF. CDR3 in DNA: TGCGCCAGCAGCCAAGAGAGCTTAGCCAAAAACATTCAGTACTTC.

The chain uses TRBV5-1 and TRBJ1-5; 7 nucleotides agree with TRBD1. CDR1 and CDR2 (germline): SGHRS, YFSETQ. V lost 0 bases and J lost 0; bases outside the gene matches: 3. The CDR3 is 16 residues long. CDR3 amino acids: CASSLGTGHSNQPQHF. The DNA of the CDR3 is TGCGCCAGCAGCTTGGGGACAGGCCATAGCAATCAGCCCCAGCATTTT. The variable domain in full, with the rest retrieved from reference TRBV5-1 and TRBJ1-5, is KAGVTQTPRYLIKTRGQQVTLSCSPISGHRSVSWYQQTPGQGLQFLFEYFSETQRNKGNFPGRFSGRQFSNSRSEMNVSTLELGDSALYLCASSLGTGHSNQPQHFGDGTRLSIL.